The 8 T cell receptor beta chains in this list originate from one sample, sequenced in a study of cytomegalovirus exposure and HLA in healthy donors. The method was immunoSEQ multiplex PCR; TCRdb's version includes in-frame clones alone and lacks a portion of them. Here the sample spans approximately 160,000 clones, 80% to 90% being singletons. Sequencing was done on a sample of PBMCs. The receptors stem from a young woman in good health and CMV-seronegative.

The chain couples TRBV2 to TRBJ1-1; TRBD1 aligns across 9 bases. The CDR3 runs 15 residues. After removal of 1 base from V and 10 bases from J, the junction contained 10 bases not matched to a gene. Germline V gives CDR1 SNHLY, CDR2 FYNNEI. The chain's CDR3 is CASSEGGTGLGRAFF. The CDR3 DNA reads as TGTGCCAGCAGTGAAGGGGGGACAGGGCTGGGGAGAGCTTTCTTT.

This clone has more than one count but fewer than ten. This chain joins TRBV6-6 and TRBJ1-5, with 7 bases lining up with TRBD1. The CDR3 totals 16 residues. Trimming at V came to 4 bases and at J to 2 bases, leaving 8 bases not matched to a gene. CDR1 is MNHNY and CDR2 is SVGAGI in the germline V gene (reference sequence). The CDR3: CASSSLYDRGNQPQHF. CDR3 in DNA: TGTGCCAGCAGTTCTTTATACGACAGGGGCAATCAGCCCCAGCATTTT.

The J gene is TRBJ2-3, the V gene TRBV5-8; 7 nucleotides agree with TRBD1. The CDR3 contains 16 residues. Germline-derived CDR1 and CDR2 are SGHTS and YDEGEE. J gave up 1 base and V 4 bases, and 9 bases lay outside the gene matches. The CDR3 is CASSVNRGSGTDTQYF. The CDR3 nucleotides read TGTGCCAGCAGCGTAAACAGGGGTTCGGGCACAGATACGCAGTATTTT.

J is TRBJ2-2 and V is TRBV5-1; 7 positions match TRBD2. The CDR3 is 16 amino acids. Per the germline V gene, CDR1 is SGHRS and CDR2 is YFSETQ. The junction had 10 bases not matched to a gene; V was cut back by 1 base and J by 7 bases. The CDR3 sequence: CASSLMAGDMGGELFF. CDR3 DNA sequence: TGCGCCAGCAGCTTGATGGCGGGAGATATGGGCGGGGAGCTGTTTTTT.

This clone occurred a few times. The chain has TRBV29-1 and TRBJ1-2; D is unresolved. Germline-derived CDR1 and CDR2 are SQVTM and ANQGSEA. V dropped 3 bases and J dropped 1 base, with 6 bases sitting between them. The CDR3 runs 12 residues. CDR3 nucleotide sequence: TGCAGCGTTGATGAGTATAACTATGGCTACACCTTC. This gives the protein CSVDEYNYGYTF.

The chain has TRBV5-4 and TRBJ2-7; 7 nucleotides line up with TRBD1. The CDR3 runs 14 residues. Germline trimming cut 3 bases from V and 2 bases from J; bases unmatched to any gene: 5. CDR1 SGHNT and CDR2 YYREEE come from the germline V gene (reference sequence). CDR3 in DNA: TGTGCCAGCAGCTCCGGGACAGAAGCCTACGAGCAGTACTTC. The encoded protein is CASSSGTEAYEQYF.

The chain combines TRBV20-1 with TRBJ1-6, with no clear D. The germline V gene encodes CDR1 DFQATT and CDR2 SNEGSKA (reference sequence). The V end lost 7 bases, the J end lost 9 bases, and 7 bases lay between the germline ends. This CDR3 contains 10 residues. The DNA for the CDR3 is TGCAGTGATAAATCTTCACCCCTCCACTTT. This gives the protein CSDKSSPLHF.

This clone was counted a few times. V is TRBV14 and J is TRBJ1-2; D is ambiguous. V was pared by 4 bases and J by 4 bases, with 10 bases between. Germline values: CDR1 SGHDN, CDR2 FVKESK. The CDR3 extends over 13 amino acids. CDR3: CASSLARGYGYTF. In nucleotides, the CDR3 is TGTGCCAGCAGCCTCGCGAGAGGCTATGGCTACACCTTC.